The clone carrying this T cell receptor (beta chain) was observed at least ten times. This CDR3 comprises 13 residues. Trimming removed 8 bases at V and 4 bases at J, with 12 bases between. Germline V gives CDR1 MDHEN, CDR2 SYDVKM. RNA transcripts yielded amplified TCR beta CDR3 regions. The HTBI primer set served for first-round RT-PCR of the TCR CDR3. MiXCR was run by TCRdb on the multiplex PCR reads, yielding one entry per CDR3 protein. The repertoire holds roughly 660,000 distinct CDR3 sequences, with 17% as singletons. Used for diagnoses were clinical symptoms, serum thyroxine and TRAb, thyroid ultrasound and orbital computed tomography. The entry originates in a study of T cells in Graves' hyperthyroidism and ophthalmopathy.

This clonotype was obtained from a man in his fifties with Graves' hyperthyroidism. The sequenced material came from blood. The chain recombines TRBV28 with TRBJ2-1; D is unresolved. The CDR3 coding sequence is TGTGCCAGCTCTCGAGCGTCTTACAATGAGCAGTTCTTC. The encoded protein is CASSRASYNEQFF.